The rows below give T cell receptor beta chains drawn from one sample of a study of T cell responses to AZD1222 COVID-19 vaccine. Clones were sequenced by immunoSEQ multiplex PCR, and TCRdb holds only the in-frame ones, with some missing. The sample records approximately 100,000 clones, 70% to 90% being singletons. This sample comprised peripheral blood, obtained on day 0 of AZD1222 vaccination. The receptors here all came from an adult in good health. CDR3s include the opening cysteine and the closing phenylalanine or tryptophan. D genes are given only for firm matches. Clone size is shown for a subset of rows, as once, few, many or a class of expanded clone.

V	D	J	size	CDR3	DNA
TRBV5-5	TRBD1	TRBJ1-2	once	CASSSLGTGGDYGYTF	TGTGCCAGCAGCTCCTTAGGGACAGGGGGGGACTATGGCTACACCTTC
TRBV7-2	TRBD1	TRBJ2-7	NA	CASSTGQRTYEQYF	TGTGCCAGCAGCACGGGACAGCGAACCTACGAGCAGTACTTC
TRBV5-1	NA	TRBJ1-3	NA	CASSLGQFSGNTIYF	TGCGCCAGCAGCTTGGGTCAGTTCTCTGGAAACACCATATATTTT
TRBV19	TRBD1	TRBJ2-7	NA	CASSTAIGTVPYEQYF	TGTGCCAGTAGTACGGCAATCGGGACAGTACCCTACGAGCAGTACTTC
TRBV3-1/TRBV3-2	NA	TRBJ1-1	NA	CASSRVYEGEAFF	TGTGCCAGCAGCCGGGTGTACGAGGGTGAAGCTTTCTTT
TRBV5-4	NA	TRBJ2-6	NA	CASSLRVFSGANVLTF	TGTGCCAGCAGCTTGCGGGTTTTCTCTGGGGCCAACGTCCTGACTTTC
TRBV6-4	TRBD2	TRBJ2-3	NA	CASNPPGTSGRLGTDTQYF	TGTGCCAGCAACCCCCCCGGGACTAGCGGGAGATTAGGCACAGATACGCAGTATTTT
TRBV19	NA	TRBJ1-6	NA	CASSTRGEGNSPLHF	TGTGCCAGTAGTACCCGAGGGGAGGGGAACTCACCCCTCCACTTT
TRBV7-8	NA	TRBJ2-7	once	CASSLYSPIDSPMREQYF	TGTGCCAGCAGCTTATACTCCCCTATCGACTCGCCCATGAGGGAGCAGTACTTC
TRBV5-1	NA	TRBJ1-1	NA	CASSLGWGLNTEAFF	TGCGCCAGCAGCTTGGGGTGGGGCCTGAACACTGAAGCTTTCTTT
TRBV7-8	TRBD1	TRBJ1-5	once	CASSSKLDRGGNQPQHF	TGTGCCAGCAGCTCAAAGTTGGACAGGGGTGGCAATCAGCCCCAGCATTTT
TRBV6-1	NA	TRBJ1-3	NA	CASSDWSSGNTIYF	TGTGCCAGCAGTGATTGGAGCTCTGGAAACACCATATATTTT
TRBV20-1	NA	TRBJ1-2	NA	CSAQGYGYTF	TGCAGTGCCCAGGGTTATGGCTACACCTTC
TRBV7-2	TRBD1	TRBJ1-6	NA	CASSPQGRLIKDSPLHF	TGTGCCAGCAGCCCACAGGGGCGATTGATTAAGGATTCACCCCTCCACTTT
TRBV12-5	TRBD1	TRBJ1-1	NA	CASGLETGTEAFF	TGTGCTAGTGGTTTGGAGACAGGGACTGAAGCTTTCTTT
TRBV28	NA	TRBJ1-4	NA	CASNGRVEEKLFF	TGTGCCAGCAACGGCAGGGTTGAAGAAAAACTGTTTTTT
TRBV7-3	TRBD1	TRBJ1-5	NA	CASSSKDPGQGSNQPQHF	TGTGCCAGCAGCTCTAAAGACCCGGGACAGGGAAGCAATCAGCCCCAGCATTTT
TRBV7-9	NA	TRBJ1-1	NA	CASSLEGGEAFF	TGTGCCAGCAGCCTCGAGGGCGGTGAAGCTTTCTTT
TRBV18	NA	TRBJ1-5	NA	CASSPLGGSLEPQHF	TGTGCCAGCTCACCACTGGGTGGATCCCTGGAGCCCCAGCATTTT
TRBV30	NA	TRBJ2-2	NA	CAWGGHYTGELFF	TGTGCCTGGGGGGGACACTACACCGGGGAGCTGTTTTTT
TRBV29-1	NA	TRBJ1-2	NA	CSVSYGAQTYGYTF	TGCAGCGTGTCGTACGGGGCGCAGACCTATGGCTACACCTTC
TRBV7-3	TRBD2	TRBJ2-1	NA	CASSLRTSGGAPYNEQFF	TGTGCCAGCAGCTTACGGACTAGCGGGGGGGCACCCTACAATGAGCAGTTCTTC
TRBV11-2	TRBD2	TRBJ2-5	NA	CASSQVAGDQETQYF	TGTGCCTCCTCCCAGGTGGCGGGAGATCAAGAGACCCAGTACTTC
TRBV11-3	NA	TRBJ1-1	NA	CASSTQENTEAFF	TGTGCCAGCAGCACACAGGAAAACACTGAAGCTTTCTTT
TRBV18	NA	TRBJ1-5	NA	CASSPRRDNQPQHF	TGTGCCAGCTCACCAAGGCGGGACAATCAGCCCCAGCATTTT
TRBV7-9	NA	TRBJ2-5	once	CASRGAKTQYF	TGTGCCAGCAGGGGGGCAAAGACCCAGTACTTC
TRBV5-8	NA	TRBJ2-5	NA	CASSLDSAAGQETQYF	TGTGCCAGCAGCTTGGATAGTGCTGCGGGGCAAGAGACCCAGTACTTC
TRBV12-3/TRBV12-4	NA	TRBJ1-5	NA	CASRDYSNQPQHF	TGTGCCAGCAGGGATTATAGCAATCAGCCCCAGCATTTT
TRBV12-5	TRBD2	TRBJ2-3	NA	CASGLVLGASQAGDADTQYF	TGTGCTAGTGGTTTGGTACTTGGGGCATCCCAAGCGGGAGATGCAGATACGCAGTATTTT
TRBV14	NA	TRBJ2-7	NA	CASSSDMYYEQYF	TGTGCCAGCAGCTCCGACATGTACTACGAGCAGTACTTC
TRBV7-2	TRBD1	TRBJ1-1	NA	CASSFQTGWFSNTEAFF	TGTGCCAGCAGCTTCCAGACAGGGTGGTTTTCTAACACTGAAGCTTTCTTT
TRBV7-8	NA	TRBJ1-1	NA	CASSLVGGASEAFF	TGTGCCAGCAGCTTAGTGGGGGGCGCTTCTGAAGCTTTCTTT
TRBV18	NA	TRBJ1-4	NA	CASSDRTARTNEKLFF	TGTGCCAGCTCAGACAGGACAGCTAGAACTAATGAAAAACTGTTTTTT
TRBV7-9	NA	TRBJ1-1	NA	CASSRVTEAFF	TGTGCCAGCAGTAGGGTCACTGAAGCTTTCTTT
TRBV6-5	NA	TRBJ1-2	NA	CATRTDNNYGYTF	TGTGCCACCAGGACAGACAATAACTATGGCTACACCTTC
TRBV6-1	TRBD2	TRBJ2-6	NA	CASSGRGFFSGANVLTF	TGTGCCAGCAGTGGGCGGGGGTTTTTCTCTGGGGCCAACGTCCTGACTTTC
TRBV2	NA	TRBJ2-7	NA	CASSGDSYEQYF	TGTGCCAGCAGTGGCGACTCCTACGAGCAGTACTTC
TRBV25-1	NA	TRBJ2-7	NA	CASSKHFSYEQYF	TGTGCCAGCTCCAAACACTTCTCCTACGAGCAGTACTTC
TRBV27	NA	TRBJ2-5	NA	CASSFGDQETQYF	TGTGCCAGCAGTTTTGGGGATCAAGAGACCCAGTACTTC
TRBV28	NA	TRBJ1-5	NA	CASSLLQSNQPQHF	TGTGCCAGCAGTTTACTTCAGAGCAATCAGCCCCAGCATTTT
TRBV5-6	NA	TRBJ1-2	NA	CASSLAAGEGYGYTF	TGTGCCAGCAGCTTGGCCGCAGGGGAGGGCTATGGCTACACCTTC
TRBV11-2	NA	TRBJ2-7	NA	CASSFGGSYEQYF	TGTGCCAGCAGCTTTGGGGGCTCCTACGAGCAGTACTTC
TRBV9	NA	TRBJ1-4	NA	CASSPRQGGINEKLFF	TGTGCCAGCAGCCCCCGGCAGGGAGGGATTAATGAAAAACTGTTTTTT
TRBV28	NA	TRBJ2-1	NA	CASSEGVGSEQFF	TGTGCCAGCAGTGAGGGAGTGGGGAGTGAGCAGTTCTTC
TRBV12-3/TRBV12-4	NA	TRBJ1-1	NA	CASSPRTDTEAFF	TGTGCCAGCAGCCCCCGGACTGACACTGAAGCTTTCTTT
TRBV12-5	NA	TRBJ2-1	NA	CASGFPSGSNEQFF	TGTGCTAGTGGTTTCCCCTCAGGGAGCAATGAGCAGTTCTTC
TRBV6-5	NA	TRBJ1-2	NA	CASSYSGVVSNYGYTF	TGTGCCAGCAGTTACTCCGGAGTCGTCAGTAACTATGGCTACACCTTC
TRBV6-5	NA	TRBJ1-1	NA	CASRTTDPPTEAFF	TGTGCCAGCAGGACGACAGACCCTCCCACTGAAGCTTTCTTT
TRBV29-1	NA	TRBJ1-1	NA	CSVEYQGPLF	TGCAGCGTTGAATACCAGGGTCCGCTCTTT
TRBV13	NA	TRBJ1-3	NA	CASSRWVRSGNTIYF	TGTGCCAGCAGCCGGTGGGTACGGTCTGGAAACACCATATATTTT
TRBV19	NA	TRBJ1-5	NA	CASSIKLFSNQPQHF	TGTGCCAGTAGTATAAAGCTGTTCAGCAATCAGCCCCAGCATTTT
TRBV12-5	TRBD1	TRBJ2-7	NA	CASGLPTGDRGPYEQYF	TGTGCTAGTGGTTTGCCCACGGGGGACAGGGGCCCCTACGAGCAGTACTTC
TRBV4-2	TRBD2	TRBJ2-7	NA	CASSRAGTSGIYEQYF	TGTGCCAGCAGCCGAGCCGGGACTAGCGGGATCTACGAGCAGTACTTC
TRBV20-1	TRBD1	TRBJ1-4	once	CSASVPGQGFEKLFF	TGCAGTGCTAGTGTCCCGGGACAGGGGTTTGAAAAACTGTTTTTT
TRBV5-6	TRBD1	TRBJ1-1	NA	CASSLVQGADTEAFF	TGTGCCAGCAGCTTGGTGCAGGGGGCTGACACTGAAGCTTTCTTT
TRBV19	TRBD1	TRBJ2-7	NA	CASSKGAPKYEQYF	TGTGCCAGTAGTAAGGGGGCTCCCAAGTACGAGCAGTACTTC
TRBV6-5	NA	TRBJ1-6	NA	CASTIWGGPNSPLHF	TGTGCCAGCACCATCTGGGGGGGCCCAAATTCACCCCTCCACTTT
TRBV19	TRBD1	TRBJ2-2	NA	CASSRDSQLTGELFF	TGTGCCAGTAGTAGGGACAGTCAGTTGACCGGGGAGCTGTTTTTT
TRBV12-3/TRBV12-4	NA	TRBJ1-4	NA	CASSLNEKLFF	TGTGCCAGCAGCCTTAATGAAAAACTGTTTTTT
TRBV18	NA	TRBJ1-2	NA	CASSPQHVDYGYTF	TGTGCCAGCTCACCTCAACACGTAGACTATGGCTACACCTTC